This TCR beta chain was documented in a study of T-cell reconstitution after alpha-beta-depleted transplantation in children. Points from the study as a whole: Some patients showed high day-60 TCRbeta diversity, which derived from surviving recipient T cells and thymic progenitors. At one year after transplant, newly produced T cells mostly accounted for T-cell counts and diversity.

Concerning this clonotype itself: The antigen remains unidentified.

Preparation of the TCRbeta library involved a method that used unique molecular identifiers. Each CDR3 protein is one row after TCRdb ran MiXCR on the PCR reads. This table has 95,000 to 150,000 distinct CDR3 sequences, about 21% appearing once. The sequencing here drew on PBMCs, mostly from graft donor cells, taken 180 days after TCRalphabeta/CD19-depleted stem cell transplant. The TCR comes from a male patient aged 2-15 years who had a stem cell transplant for chronic granulomatous disease, so the T cells may come from the graft donor.

CDR3 sequence reads: CASSLMRGYEQYF. As DNA, the CDR3 is TGTGCCAGCAGCTTGATGAGGGGCTACGAGCAGTACTTC. This chain links TRBV7-8 with TRBJ2-7; D is perhaps TRBD1 or TRBD2 (5 bases each). Trimming left V 3 bases short and J 3 bases short, with 9 bases between. The V gene's germline CDR1 is SGHVS and CDR2 FQNEAQ. CDR3 size: 13 residues.